The 30 T cell receptor beta chains listed next were all sequenced from one sample in a study of vaccination effects on CD4 cells after COVID-19. Using immunoSEQ multiplex PCR, the repertoire was profiled, and TCRdb retains in-frame clones only, with some absent. In the table there are roughly 27,000 clones, over 75% of which are singletons. No antigen has been identified for these receptors. Under the ViraFEST assay, PBMC were stimulated with viral peptide pools so that antigen-specific CD4+ T cells expanded. Sequencing was performed afterwards. Cultured cells yielded isolated CD4+ T cells after roughly 11 days. Each participant received a vaccine that was either BNT162b2 or mRNA-1273, given as two doses. Here the sequenced sample was CD4+ T cells from PBMCs cultured with SARS-CoV-2 spike peptides, taken after COVID-19 vaccination. The receptors come from a human donor who received a COVID-19 vaccine. Some clones in this sample may be carry-over from other donors' samples.

V and J are TRBV19 and TRBJ2-5; TRBD1 agrees at 10 bases. The CDR3 sequence is 17 residues long. V shed 4 bases and J 2 bases; nucleotides not matched to a gene: 10. Per the germline V gene, CDR1 is LNHDA and CDR2 is SQIVND (reference sequence). The CDR3 sequence: CASSTALGQGGQETQYF. In nucleotides, the CDR3 is TGTGCCAGTAGTACCGCCCTCGGACAGGGGGGACAAGAGACCCAGTACTTC.

The V call is TRBV3-1 (or the pseudogene TRBV3-2), the J call TRBJ1-2, with D perhaps matching TRBD1 (6 bases). Germline loops: CDR1 LGHDT, CDR2 YNNKEL (reference sequence). The CDR3 extends over 15 amino acids. V lost 4 bases and J 2 bases, leaving 14 bases between the germline ends. The CDR3 DNA sequence: TGTGCCAGCAGCCCTTGGGACACCCGCAACTATGGCTACACCTTC. Translated, it gives CASSPWDTRNYGYTF.

CDR3 residues: CASRGLALAYEQYV. CDR3 DNA: TGTGCCAGCAGAGGACTAGCGCTCGCCTACGAGCAGTACGTC. This chain links TRBV21-1 with TRBJ2-7; the table's TRBD2 call for D was not verified on the DNA. TRBV21-1 is a pseudogene segment. The CDR3 contains 14 residues.

The chain uses TRBV9 and TRBJ2-2, with a possible D match to TRBD1 (5 bases). Germline CDR1 and CDR2: SGDLS and YYNGEE. The CDR3 has 15 residues. The ends were cut back, 0 bases at V and 4 bases at J, with 10 bases in the middle. The CDR3 DNA reads TGTGCCAGCAGCGTAGGTTCCCAGGGCACCGGGGAGCTGTTTTTT. It translates to CASSVGSQGTGELFF.

This clone was counted a few times. The rearrangement links TRBV7-6 to TRBJ2-2, with D maybe TRBD2 (5 bases). Trimming removed 3 bases from V and 0 bases from J, with 14 bases in between. Germline V lookup: CDR1 SGHVS, CDR2 FNYEAQ. There are 17 residues in the CDR3. The CDR3 bases are TGTGCCAGCAGCTTGTACCCTGAGGGCCCGAACACCGGGGAGCTGTTTTTT. Encoded protein: CASSLYPEGPNTGELFF.

This chain links TRBV5-1 with TRBJ1-2; D is unclear. Per germline, CDR1 SGHRS and CDR2 YFSETQ. V was shortened by 0 bases and J by 7 bases, with 13 bases between the two germline ends. The CDR3 is 14 residues long. The CDR3 region has the DNA TGCGCCAGCAGCTTGGAGGTAGTAGGGCTTGGCTACACCTTC. It specifies CASSLEVVGLGYTF.

The chain carries TRBV28 and TRBJ1-5; the D gene is possibly TRBD1 (6 bases). Per germline, CDR1 MDHEN and CDR2 SYDVKM. Trimming shortened V by 6 bases and J by 7 bases, and 16 bases separated the two germline ends. The CDR3 is 14 residues long. Here the CDR3 reads CASSRNRVGQPQHF. In nucleotides, the CDR3 is TGTGCCAGCAGCAGAAACAGGGTGGGGCAGCCCCAGCATTTT.

The chain employs TRBV6-5 and TRBJ2-3; D is ambiguous. V dropped 7 bases and J dropped 1 base, with 9 bases sitting between them. The CDR3 spans 13 residues. Germline V gene sequence: CDR1 MNHEY, CDR2 SVGAGI. CDR3: CASNGEGTDTQYF. The CDR3 bases are TGTGCCAGCAACGGAGAGGGCACAGATACGCAGTATTTT.

This clone was seen only a few times. This chain joins TRBV21-1 and TRBJ2-3. TRBV21-1 constitutes a pseudogene. CDR3 length equals 19 residues. DNA for the CDR3: TGTGCCAGCAGCAAGTGCGGCCGACTGGACCGAACTAGCACAGATACGCAGTATTTT. Protein: CASSKCGRLDRTSTDTQYF.

The rearrangement links TRBV7-9 to TRBJ1-2, with no clear D. CDR1 and CDR2 (germline): SEHNR, FQNEAQ (reference sequence). This CDR3 has 14 residues. V lost 5 bases and J 8 bases, leaving 18 bases between the germline ends. The CDR3: CASSDGPVVGGYTF. CDR3 nucleotide sequence: TGTGCCAGCAGCGACGGGCCCGTTGTGGGCGGCTACACCTTC.

This clone was counted only a few times. The chain has TRBV27 and TRBJ1-5; D unclear. Trimming stripped 6 bases from V and 7 bases from J, with 4 bases between. Germline CDR1 and CDR2: MNHEY and SMNVEV (reference sequence). The CDR3 is 10 residues long. CDR3 in amino acids: CASRRQPQHF. The CDR3 DNA sequence: TGTGCCAGCAGGAGGCAGCCCCAGCATTTT.

The gene calls are TRBV10-2 and TRBJ2-1; 10 bases are shared with TRBD2. From germline, CDR1 is WSHSY and CDR2 SAAADI. Losses at the gene ends were 8 bases for V and 6 bases for J; bases not matched to a gene: 10. CDR3 length: 15 amino acids. The CDR3 nucleotides read TGCGCCAGCCGTCTCAGCGGGGGGGCCTCCAATGAGCAGTTCTTC. Translation: CASRLSGGASNEQFF.

The chain employs TRBV7-3 and TRBJ2-3; no definite D call. Germline V gives CDR1 SGHTA, CDR2 FQGTGA. Trimming shortened V by 3 bases and J by 6 bases, and 7 bases separated the two germline ends. The CDR3 is 12 amino acids. The CDR3 DNA is TGTGCCAGCAGCTTCAACACGGATACGCAGTATTTT. This codes for CASSFNTDTQYF.

V gene TRBV18 combines with J gene TRBJ2-3; D not certain. V lost 3 bases and J lost 1, with 5 bases in between. CDR1 KGHSH and CDR2 LQKENI come from the germline V gene. The CDR3 totals 13 residues. The CDR3 spells CASSPRGTDTQYF. CDR3 nucleotides: TGTGCCAGCTCACCCCGGGGCACAGATACGCAGTATTTT.

This clone was counted a few times. This rearrangement joins TRBV4-3 to TRBJ2-5; 8 nucleotides align to TRBD1. J was trimmed by 7 bases and V by 2 bases; bases with no gene match: 15. The CDR3 spans 17 residues. Looked up from germline, CDR1 is LGHNA and CDR2 is YSLEER. The CDR3 loop reads CASSQNPHRGNIGTQYF. The CDR3 DNA sequence: TGCGCCAGCAGCCAAAACCCCCACAGGGGGAATATTGGGACCCAGTACTTC.

The V gene is TRBV2, the J gene TRBJ2-5, with no clear D. Trimming took off 4 bases at V and 4 bases at J, with 10 bases between the two ends. The CDR3 runs to 13 residues. Germline V CDR1 and CDR2: SNHLY, FYNNEI. CDR3: CASSGPTRETQYF. The DNA of the CDR3 is TGTGCCAGCAGTGGCCCCACCCGAGAGACCCAGTACTTC.

The V and J genes are TRBV7-2 and TRBJ2-5; 7 positions agree with TRBD2. Unmatched junction bases numbered 1, after V lost 0 bases and J lost 3 bases. The CDR3 is made up of 14 amino acids. The germline V gene encodes CDR1 SGHTA and CDR2 FQGNSA. The CDR3 is CASSLAGGKETQYF. CDR3 DNA: TGTGCCAGCAGCTTAGCGGGGGGGAAAGAGACCCAGTACTTC.

The CDR3 here is CASSLVGQGSYNEQFF. The CDR3 DNA sequence: TGTGCCAGCAGCTTAGTCGGCCAGGGGAGCTACAATGAGCAGTTCTTC. The rearrangement joins TRBV7-9 to TRBJ2-1; D is perhaps TRBD1 (6 bases). CDR3 length: 16 amino acids. The germline CDR1 and CDR2 sequences are SEHNR and FQNEAQ (reference sequence). V was cut by 1 base and J by 3 bases, with 13 bases left in between.

The rearrangement links TRBV10-2 to TRBJ2-7; the match to TRBD1 covers 11 bases. With 5 bases clipped from V and 2 bases from J, the junction kept 5 bases outside the gene matches. Germline V gene lookup returns CDR1 WSHSY and CDR2 SAAADI. The CDR3 loop spans 15 amino acids. This chain's CDR3 is CASSPGTGGTYEQYV. CDR3 nucleotide sequence: TGCGCCAGCAGTCCGGGGACAGGGGGTACCTACGAGCAGTACGTC.

This rearrangement joins TRBV6-5 to TRBJ1-2; perhaps TRBD1 as D (6 bases). The CDR3 has 13 residues. Germline V CDR1 and CDR2: MNHEY, SVGAGI. Trimming took 6 bases from V and 6 from J, leaving 14 bases between them. CDR3 nucleotide sequence: TGTGCCAGCAGACCCTCAGGGGACGATGGCTACACCTTC. Its translation: CASRPSGDDGYTF.

The chain employs TRBV3-1 (or the pseudogene TRBV3-2) and TRBJ2-2, with no clear D. The CDR3 is made up of 12 amino acids. Trimming stripped 2 bases from V and 7 bases from J, with 5 bases between. Germline V gene lookup returns CDR1 LGHDT and CDR2 YNNKEL (reference sequence). In DNA form, the CDR3 reads TGTGCCAGCAGCCAACCGCTCGGGGAGCTGTTTTTT. As protein: CASSQPLGELFF.

This clone was recorded once. The V and J genes are TRBV19 and TRBJ2-5, with 10 bases identical to TRBD1. CDR1 and CDR2 (germline): LNHDA, SQIVND (reference sequence). The CDR3 length is 14 residues. With V trimmed by 6 bases and J by 2 bases, 3 bases remained unmatched. The CDR3 DNA is TGTGCCAGTAGGAGACAGGGGGCTCAAGAGACCCAGTACTTC. Its translation: CASRRQGAQETQYF. Using reference TRBV19 and TRBJ2-5 for the parts outside the CDR3, the full variable domain is DGGITQSPKYLFRKEGQNVTLSCEQNLNHDAMYWYRQDPGQGLRLIYYSQIVNDFQKGDIAEGYSVSREKKESFPLTVTSAQKNPTAFYLCASRRQGAQETQYFGPGTRLLVL.

By share, this clone counts as medium-sized (0.01 to 0.1%). The DNA of the CDR3 is TGTGCCAGCTCCGGGGGGTCCGGACTCAGGGTCTATGGCTACACCTTC. It is translated as CASSGGSGLRVYGYTF. V usage is TRBV18 and J usage is TRBJ1-2; a weak D match, TRBD1 (5 bases). CDR3 length: 16 residues. The V gene's germline CDR1 is KGHSH and CDR2 LQKENI. The germline V and J ends were trimmed by 6 bases and 4 bases, with 21 bases remaining between them.

The rearrangement joins TRBV28 to TRBJ1-2; D uncertain. Deletions cut 3 bases from V and 2 bases from J, with 7 bases between. This CDR3 is 13 amino acids long. Germline V CDR1 and CDR2: MDHEN, SYDVKM. CDR3 loop: CASSFPSNYGYTF. For the CDR3, the DNA is TGTGCCAGCAGTTTCCCCTCCAACTATGGCTACACCTTC.

The chain employs TRBV5-1 and TRBJ1-1; the match to TRBD1 covers 8 bases. V lost 4 bases to trimming and J lost 1 base; unmatched junction nucleotides: 9. CDR3 length: 16 residues. The germline CDR1 and CDR2 sequences are SGHRS and YFSETQ. The CDR3 sequence: CASSRDPGTGNTEAFF. The CDR3 region has the DNA TGCGCCAGCAGCCGTGACCCCGGGACAGGGAACACTGAAGCTTTCTTT.

The V and J genes are TRBV10-3 and TRBJ2-2; 10 bases map to TRBD1. The CDR3 length is 15 residues. CDR1 ENHRY and CDR2 SYGVKD come from the germline V gene. V lost 6 bases to trimming and J lost 6 bases; unmatched junction nucleotides: 7. The chain's CDR3 is CAISVSGQGAGELFF. Here the CDR3 DNA reads TGTGCCATCAGCGTATCAGGACAGGGGGCCGGGGAGCTGTTTTTT.

The chain joins TRBV5-1 to TRBJ1-1; D is undetermined. Germline lookup yields CDR1 SGHRS and CDR2 YFSETQ. The germline V and J ends were trimmed by 4 bases and 1 base, with 14 bases remaining between them. This CDR3 is built from 15 residues. CDR3 residues: CASSVAPVGNTEAFF. CDR3 coding DNA: TGCGCCAGCAGCGTAGCACCCGTGGGGAACACTGAAGCTTTCTTT.

This clone was counted between two and nine times. This rearrangement joins TRBV5-1 to TRBJ2-3, with TRBD2 identical over 8 bases. J lost 2 bases, V lost 2 bases, and 1 base had no gene match. Germline V gene data show CDR1 as SGHRS and CDR2 as YFSETQ. The CDR3 loop spans 14 amino acids. CDR3 region: CASSFSGVTDTQYF. The CDR3, as DNA: TGCGCCAGCAGCTTTAGCGGGGTCACAGATACGCAGTATTTT.

The chain is built from TRBV4-1 and TRBJ1-3; D might be TRBD1 (5 bases). CDR1 and CDR2 from the germline V gene are MGHRA and YSYEKL. This CDR3 comprises 15 residues. V was trimmed by 3 bases and J by 0 bases, leaving 9 bases between them. CDR3 in DNA: TGCGCCAGCAGCCACGGGGGAACCTCTGGAAACACCATATATTTT. It translates to CASSHGGTSGNTIYF.

The chain links TRBV2 to TRBJ2-1, with a tentative D call TRBD1 (6 bases). Germline V gene sequence: CDR1 SNHLY, CDR2 FYNNEI. The CDR3 is 14 amino acids. V gave up 2 bases and J gave up 7 bases, with 12 bases separating them. CDR3 protein: CASSEWQGINEQFF. The CDR3 DNA sequence: TGTGCCAGCAGTGAATGGCAGGGGATAAATGAGCAGTTCTTC.